These T cell receptor beta chains were read from a single sample in a study of cytomegalovirus exposure and HLA in healthy donors. Assay: immunoSEQ multiplex PCR; the TCRdb copy retains only in-frame clones and omits some. The sample records 90,000 to 100,000 clones, around 77% being singletons. Input material: PBMCs. The receptor source for this set is an older woman in good health and CMV-seropositive. Each CDR3 is given with its conserved first and last residue. Fields, in order: J gene, D gene, CDR3 length, clone size, V gene, CDR3 DNA, CDR3 protein. A D gene is named only where the DNA matches it firmly. Clone size is shown for a subset of rows, as once, few, many or a class of expanded clone.

TRBJ2-3 TRBD2 16 NA TRBV9 TGTGCCAGCAGCGCAGAAGCGGGACCCCCCACAGATACGCAGTATTTT CASSAEAGPPTDTQYF
TRBJ2-2 NA 15 NA TRBV4-1 TGCGCCAGCAGCCAACGCCAGGGGGGCCAAGGGGAGCTGTTTTTT CASSQRQGGQGELFF
TRBJ1-4 NA 11 NA TRBV27 TGTGCCAGCAGTTTTTTGCGGTTTCTGTTTTTT CASSFLRFLFF
TRBJ1-2 NA 16 NA TRBV19 TGTGCCAGTAGTATATCTCAGACAGTGCAAACCTATGGCTACACCTTC CASSISQTVQTYGYTF
TRBJ2-7 NA 14 once TRBV5-1 TGCGCCAGCAGCGGAGCCGGGGACACCTACGAGCAGTACTTC CASSGAGDTYEQYF
TRBJ1-2 TRBD1 12 NA TRBV27 TGTGCCAGCAGTGCAGGGGGCGGTGGCTACACCTTC CASSAGGGGYTF
TRBJ2-3 NA 14 NA TRBV19 TGTGCCAGTAGTATGACTGCTAGCACAGATACGCAGTATTTT CASSMTASTDTQYF
TRBJ1-1 NA 13 NA TRBV5-4 TGTGCCAGCAGCTTGGCCAGGAACACTGAAGCTTTCTTT CASSLARNTEAFF
TRBJ1-5 TRBD1 14 NA TRBV29-1 TGCAGCGTTGTAGACAGGGCAAGCAATCAGCCCCAGCATTTT CSVVDRASNQPQHF
TRBJ2-1 TRBD2 14 NA TRBV6-1 TGTGCCAGCTATACTAGCGGGAGTATAAATGAGCAGTTCTTC CASYTSGSINEQFF
TRBJ2-7 TRBD2 15 NA TRBV7-2 TGTGCCAGCAGCTTCGGGGGACTAGCTGCGGGGGAGCAGTACTTC CASSFGGLAAGEQYF